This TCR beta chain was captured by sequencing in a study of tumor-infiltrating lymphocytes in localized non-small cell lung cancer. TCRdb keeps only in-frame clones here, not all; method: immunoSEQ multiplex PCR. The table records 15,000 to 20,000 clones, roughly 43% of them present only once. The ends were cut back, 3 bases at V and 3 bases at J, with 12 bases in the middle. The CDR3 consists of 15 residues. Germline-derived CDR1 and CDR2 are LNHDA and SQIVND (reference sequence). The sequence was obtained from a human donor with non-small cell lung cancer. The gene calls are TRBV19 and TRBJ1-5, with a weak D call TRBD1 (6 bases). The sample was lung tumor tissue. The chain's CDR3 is CASSMRGGNNQPQHF. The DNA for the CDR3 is TGTGCCAGTAGTATGCGAGGGGGAAACAATCAGCCCCAGCATTTT.